Listed below are T cell receptor beta chains from one sample, sequenced in a study of cytomegalovirus exposure and HLA in healthy donors. The assay was immunoSEQ multiplex PCR, and TCRdb's table has in-frame clones only and misses some. Of 160,000 or so clones in the sample, around nine tenths are singletons; the top ten hold 1.5% to 2%. The sequenced sample consisted of PBMCs. The receptors were sampled from a woman aged 18-35 years in good health and CMV-seronegative. The CDR3 runs from the conserved cysteine through the conserved F or W. D genes are given only for firm matches. Some rows have no size entry. The others give once, few or many, or a class for an expanded clone.

v_call: TRBV28
j_call: TRBJ2-1
d_call: NA
clone_size: once
cdr3_nt: TGTGCCAGCAGTTTGCTGGGGAGAGGGTACAATGAGCAGTTCTTC
cdr3_aa: CASSLLGRGYNEQFF

v_call: TRBV27
j_call: TRBJ2-1
d_call: TRBD2
clone_size: NA
cdr3_nt: TGTGCCAGCAGTTTATCGACTAGCGGGAGAGTTGAGCAGTTCTTC
cdr3_aa: CASSLSTSGRVEQFF

v_call: TRBV6-6
j_call: TRBJ2-7
d_call: TRBD2
clone_size: NA
cdr3_nt: TGTGCCAGCAGTCGACTAGCGGGGAATTACGAGCAGTACTTC
cdr3_aa: CASSRLAGNYEQYF

v_call: TRBV6-5
j_call: TRBJ1-1
d_call: TRBD1
clone_size: NA
cdr3_nt: TGTGCCAGCAGTACCTGGGACAGCCCAAACACTGAAGCTTTCTTT
cdr3_aa: CASSTWDSPNTEAFF

v_call: TRBV5-1
j_call: TRBJ2-2
d_call: NA
clone_size: NA
cdr3_nt: TGCGCCAGCAGCTTGGTATCCAGGGCGGCGACCGGGGAGCTGTTTTTT
cdr3_aa: CASSLVSRAATGELFF

v_call: TRBV10-3
j_call: TRBJ1-5
d_call: NA
clone_size: NA
cdr3_nt: TGTGCCATCAGTGACGACAGTCGCAATCAGCCCCAGCATTTT
cdr3_aa: CAISDDSRNQPQHF

v_call: TRBV5-4
j_call: TRBJ2-7
d_call: TRBD2
clone_size: NA
cdr3_nt: TGTGCCAGCAGCTCCGGACTAGCAGGCGAGCAGTACTTC
cdr3_aa: CASSSGLAGEQYF

v_call: TRBV28
j_call: TRBJ2-6
d_call: TRBD1
clone_size: NA
cdr3_nt: TGTGCCAGCAGGATACAGGGGGCAGGGGCCAACGTCCTGACTTTC
cdr3_aa: CASRIQGAGANVLTF

v_call: TRBV13
j_call: TRBJ2-2
d_call: TRBD2
clone_size: once
cdr3_nt: TGTGCCAGCAGCCAGAGGACTAGCGGGGGGGCCGAGTTATCCGGGGAGCTGTTTTTT
cdr3_aa: CASSQRTSGGAELSGELFF

v_call: TRBV6-5
j_call: TRBJ1-1
d_call: TRBD1
clone_size: NA
cdr3_nt: TGTGCCAGCAGTTACTCCCACAGGGGGGACACTGAAGCTTTCTTT
cdr3_aa: CASSYSHRGDTEAFF

v_call: TRBV18
j_call: TRBJ1-4
d_call: TRBD1
clone_size: NA
cdr3_nt: TGTGCCAGCTCACCCGGGACAGGGAATGAAAAACTGTTTTTT
cdr3_aa: CASSPGTGNEKLFF

v_call: TRBV5-1
j_call: TRBJ1-2
d_call: NA
clone_size: NA
cdr3_nt: TGCGCCAGCAGCTTGGGCGGGGGGAATGGCTACACCTTC
cdr3_aa: CASSLGGGNGYTF

v_call: TRBV15
j_call: TRBJ1-1
d_call: TRBD1
clone_size: few
cdr3_nt: TGTGCCACCAGCGACAGGGACACTGAAGCTTTCTTT
cdr3_aa: CATSDRDTEAFF

v_call: TRBV5-6
j_call: TRBJ1-1
d_call: NA
clone_size: NA
cdr3_nt: TGTGCCAGCAGCTTGACAGAAATGAACACTGAAGCTTTCTTT
cdr3_aa: CASSLTEMNTEAFF

v_call: TRBV5-4
j_call: TRBJ2-3
d_call: NA
clone_size: NA
cdr3_nt: TGTGCCAGCAGCTTGAGCCCCGGGACTTCCACAGATACGCAGTATTTC
cdr3_aa: CASSLSPGTSTDTQYF

v_call: TRBV19
j_call: TRBJ1-1
d_call: NA
clone_size: NA
cdr3_nt: TGTGCCAGTAGTATAGTGGGGGGGCTTACTGAAGCTTTCTTT
cdr3_aa: CASSIVGGLTEAFF

v_call: TRBV27
j_call: TRBJ1-2
d_call: TRBD1
clone_size: NA
cdr3_nt: TGTGCCAGCAGCTTCACAGGGGCGACAGCTAACTATGGCTACACCTTC
cdr3_aa: CASSFTGATANYGYTF

v_call: TRBV7-3
j_call: TRBJ1-2
d_call: TRBD1
clone_size: NA
cdr3_nt: TGTGCCAGCCGGTCGGTGGAGGTTACACTACAGGGGGCCCATGGCTACACCTTC
cdr3_aa: CASRSVEVTLQGAHGYTF

v_call: TRBV28
j_call: TRBJ1-1
d_call: NA
clone_size: NA
cdr3_nt: TGTGCCAGCAGGACTTACAGGTTTAACACTGAAGCTTTCTTT
cdr3_aa: CASRTYRFNTEAFF

v_call: TRBV28
j_call: TRBJ2-5
d_call: NA
clone_size: NA
cdr3_nt: TGTGCCAGCAGTTTAGGGACACTACAAGAGACCCAGTACTTC
cdr3_aa: CASSLGTLQETQYF

v_call: TRBV27
j_call: TRBJ2-7
d_call: TRBD1
clone_size: NA
cdr3_nt: TGTGCCAGCAGGTCTCGACAGGGTGTATGGGAGCAGTACTTC
cdr3_aa: CASRSRQGVWEQYF

v_call: TRBV6-1
j_call: TRBJ1-5
d_call: NA
clone_size: NA
cdr3_nt: TGTGCCAGCACCCGTTCCCCAGGGGACCATCAGCCCCAGCATTTT
cdr3_aa: CASTRSPGDHQPQHF

v_call: TRBV27
j_call: TRBJ2-7
d_call: TRBD2
clone_size: NA
cdr3_nt: TGTGCCAGCAGTCTGACTAGCGGGGGGTCCTCCTACGAGCAGTACTTC
cdr3_aa: CASSLTSGGSSYEQYF

v_call: TRBV18
j_call: TRBJ2-1
d_call: TRBD2
clone_size: NA
cdr3_nt: TGTGCCAGCTCTATACAGCCGACTAGCGGGAGCCACGAGATTTGGAATGAGCAGTTCTTC
cdr3_aa: CASSIQPTSGSHEIWNEQFF

v_call: TRBV5-1
j_call: TRBJ1-2
d_call: NA
clone_size: NA
cdr3_nt: TGCGCCAGCAGCTTGGGAACAGGGCCCGTCAACTATGGCTACACCTTC
cdr3_aa: CASSLGTGPVNYGYTF

v_call: TRBV19
j_call: TRBJ1-5
d_call: NA
clone_size: NA
cdr3_nt: TGTGCCAGTAGCGAAAGGGGTCAGCCCCAGCATTTT
cdr3_aa: CASSERGQPQHF

v_call: TRBV5-4
j_call: TRBJ1-2
d_call: NA
clone_size: NA
cdr3_nt: TGTGCCAGCAGCTTGGACAGGGTGTATGGCTACACCTTC
cdr3_aa: CASSLDRVYGYTF

v_call: TRBV27
j_call: TRBJ1-1
d_call: NA
clone_size: NA
cdr3_nt: TGTGCCAGCACCACCCTGGGGGGGAGTTGCGGAGCTTTCTTT
cdr3_aa: CASTTLGGSCGAFF

v_call: TRBV11-2
j_call: TRBJ2-1
d_call: NA
clone_size: NA
cdr3_nt: TGTGCCAGCAGCTACGAGCGTACCTCCTACAATGAGCAGTTCTTC
cdr3_aa: CASSYERTSYNEQFF

v_call: TRBV5-1
j_call: TRBJ2-7
d_call: NA
clone_size: NA
cdr3_nt: TGCGCCAGCAGCTTTGACAGCCGTGAGCAGTACTTC
cdr3_aa: CASSFDSREQYF

v_call: TRBV6-7
j_call: TRBJ2-7
d_call: NA
clone_size: NA
cdr3_nt: TGTGCCAGCAGTTACTCGACCCTGACTAGGGTGCTCTACGAGCAGTACTTC
cdr3_aa: CASSYSTLTRVLYEQYF

v_call: TRBV28
j_call: TRBJ2-3
d_call: TRBD2
clone_size: NA
cdr3_nt: TGTGCCAGCAGGGGAGTAGCGGGGGCAGATACGCAGTATTTT
cdr3_aa: CASRGVAGADTQYF

v_call: TRBV14
j_call: TRBJ1-3
d_call: TRBD1
clone_size: once
cdr3_nt: TGTGCCAGCAGCTTATCAGGGGGATCTGGAAACACCATATATTTT
cdr3_aa: CASSLSGGSGNTIYF

v_call: TRBV29-1
j_call: TRBJ1-4
d_call: NA
clone_size: NA
cdr3_nt: TGCAGCACCCTGGACAGCGAAAAACTGTTTTTT
cdr3_aa: CSTLDSEKLFF

v_call: TRBV7-6
j_call: TRBJ1-1
d_call: NA
clone_size: NA
cdr3_nt: TGTGCCAGCAGCTCTGAGGGGGTTCGCACTGAAGCTTTCTTT
cdr3_aa: CASSSEGVRTEAFF

v_call: TRBV6-5
j_call: TRBJ1-3
d_call: NA
clone_size: NA
cdr3_nt: TGTGCCAGCAGTTACGGCGGGTCTCTCTCTGGAAACACCATATATTTT
cdr3_aa: CASSYGGSLSGNTIYF

v_call: TRBV19
j_call: TRBJ1-5
d_call: NA
clone_size: NA
cdr3_nt: TGTGCCAGTACCAACCTAGGGGTTAGCAATCAGCCCCAGCATTTT
cdr3_aa: CASTNLGVSNQPQHF

v_call: TRBV27
j_call: TRBJ1-5
d_call: NA
clone_size: NA
cdr3_nt: TGTGCCAGCAGTTTAGTTTGGAGTCAGCCCCAGCATTTT
cdr3_aa: CASSLVWSQPQHF

v_call: TRBV11-2
j_call: TRBJ2-3
d_call: TRBD2
clone_size: NA
cdr3_nt: TGTGCCAGCAGCTCGCGTGGGGGGGTGCTCACAGATACGCAGTATTTT
cdr3_aa: CASSSRGGVLTDTQYF

v_call: TRBV20-1
j_call: TRBJ1-2
d_call: NA
clone_size: NA
cdr3_nt: TGCAGTGCCAAGGAGGTAGCTGGCTACACCTTC
cdr3_aa: CSAKEVAGYTF

v_call: TRBV30
j_call: TRBJ1-5
d_call: NA
clone_size: NA
cdr3_nt: TGTGCCTGGAGCAGCGGGAGAGATCAGCCCCAGCATTTT
cdr3_aa: CAWSSGRDQPQHF